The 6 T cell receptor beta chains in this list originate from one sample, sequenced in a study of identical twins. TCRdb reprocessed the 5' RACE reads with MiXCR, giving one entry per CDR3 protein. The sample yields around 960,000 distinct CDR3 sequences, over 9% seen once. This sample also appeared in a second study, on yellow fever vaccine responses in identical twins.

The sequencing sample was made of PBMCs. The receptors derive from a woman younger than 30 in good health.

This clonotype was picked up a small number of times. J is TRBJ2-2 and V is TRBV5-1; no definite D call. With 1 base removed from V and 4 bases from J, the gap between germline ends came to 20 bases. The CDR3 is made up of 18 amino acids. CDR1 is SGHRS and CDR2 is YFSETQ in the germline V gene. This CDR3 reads CASSLRFGSDRATGELFF. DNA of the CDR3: TGCGCCAGCAGCTTGCGATTCGGGTCGGATCGTGCCACCGGGGAGCTGTTTTTT.

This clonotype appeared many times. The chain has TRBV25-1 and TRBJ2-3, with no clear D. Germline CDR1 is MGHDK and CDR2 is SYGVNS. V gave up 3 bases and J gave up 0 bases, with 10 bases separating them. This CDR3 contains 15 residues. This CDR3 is CASSEGTLSTDTQYF. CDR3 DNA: TGTGCCAGCAGTGAGGGTACTCTGAGCACAGATACGCAGTATTTT.

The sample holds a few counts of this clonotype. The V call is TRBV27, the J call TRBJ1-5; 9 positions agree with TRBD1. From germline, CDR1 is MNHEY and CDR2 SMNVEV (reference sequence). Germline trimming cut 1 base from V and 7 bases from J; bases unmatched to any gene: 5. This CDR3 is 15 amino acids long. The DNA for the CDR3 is TGTGCCAGCAGTTTATTAAGGACAGGGGAGCAGCCCCAGCATTTT. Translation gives CASSLLRTGEQPQHF.

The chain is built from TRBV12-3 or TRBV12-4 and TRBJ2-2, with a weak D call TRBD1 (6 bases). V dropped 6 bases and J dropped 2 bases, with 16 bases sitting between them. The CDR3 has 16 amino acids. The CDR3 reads CASSPYRVENTGELFF. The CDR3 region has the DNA TGTGCCAGCAGCCCCTACAGGGTGGAAAACACCGGGGAGCTGTTTTTT.

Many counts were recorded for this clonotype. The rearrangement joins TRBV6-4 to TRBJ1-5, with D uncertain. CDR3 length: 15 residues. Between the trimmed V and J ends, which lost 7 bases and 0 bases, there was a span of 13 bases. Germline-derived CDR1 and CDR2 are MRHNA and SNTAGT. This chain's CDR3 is CASIQDTHSNQPQHF. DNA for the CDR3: TGTGCCAGCATCCAAGACACCCATAGCAATCAGCCCCAGCATTTT.

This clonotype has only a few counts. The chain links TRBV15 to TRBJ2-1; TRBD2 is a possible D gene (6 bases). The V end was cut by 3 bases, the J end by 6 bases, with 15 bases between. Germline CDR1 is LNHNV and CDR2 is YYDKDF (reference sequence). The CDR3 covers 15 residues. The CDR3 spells CATSRMGGGSNEQFF. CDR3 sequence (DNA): TGTGCCACCAGCAGGATGGGGGGAGGAAGCAATGAGCAGTTCTTC.